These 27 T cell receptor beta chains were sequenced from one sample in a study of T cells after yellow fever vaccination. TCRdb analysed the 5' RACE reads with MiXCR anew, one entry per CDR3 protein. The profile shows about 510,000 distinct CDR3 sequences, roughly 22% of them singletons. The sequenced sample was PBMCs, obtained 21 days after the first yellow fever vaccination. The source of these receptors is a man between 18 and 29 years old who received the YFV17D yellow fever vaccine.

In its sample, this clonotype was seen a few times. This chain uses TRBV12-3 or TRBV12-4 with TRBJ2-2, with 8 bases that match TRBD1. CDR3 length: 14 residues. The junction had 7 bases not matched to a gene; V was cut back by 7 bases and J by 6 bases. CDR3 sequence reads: CASNIDRGPGELFF. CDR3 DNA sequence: TGTGCCAGCAATATAGACAGGGGTCCCGGGGAGCTGTTTTTT.

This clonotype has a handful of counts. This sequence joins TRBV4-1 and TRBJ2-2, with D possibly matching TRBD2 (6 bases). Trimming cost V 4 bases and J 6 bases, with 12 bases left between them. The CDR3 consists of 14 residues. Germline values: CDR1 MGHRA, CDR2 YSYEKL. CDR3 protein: CASSPRGVAGELFF. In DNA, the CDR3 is TGCGCCAGCAGCCCGCGCGGGGTGGCCGGGGAGCTGTTTTTT.

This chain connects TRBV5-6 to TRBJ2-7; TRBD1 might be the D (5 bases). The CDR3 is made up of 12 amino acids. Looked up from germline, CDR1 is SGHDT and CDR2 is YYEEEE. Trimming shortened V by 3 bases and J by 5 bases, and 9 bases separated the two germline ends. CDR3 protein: CASSYQDNEQYF. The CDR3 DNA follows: TGTGCCAGCAGCTACCAGGACAACGAGCAGTACTTC.

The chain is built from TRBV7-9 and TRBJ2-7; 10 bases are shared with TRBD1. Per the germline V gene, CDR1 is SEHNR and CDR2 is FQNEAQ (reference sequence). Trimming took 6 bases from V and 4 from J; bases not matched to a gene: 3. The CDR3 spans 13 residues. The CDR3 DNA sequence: TGTGCCAGCAGAGGACAGGGGGATTACGAGCAGTACTTC. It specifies CASRGQGDYEQYF.

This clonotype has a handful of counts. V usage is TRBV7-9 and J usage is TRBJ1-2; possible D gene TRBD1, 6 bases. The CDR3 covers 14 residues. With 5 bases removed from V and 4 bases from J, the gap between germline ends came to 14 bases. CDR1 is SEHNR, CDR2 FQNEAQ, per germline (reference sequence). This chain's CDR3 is CASSLTGQIYGYTF. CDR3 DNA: TGTGCCAGCAGCCTAACGGGACAAATCTATGGCTACACCTTC.

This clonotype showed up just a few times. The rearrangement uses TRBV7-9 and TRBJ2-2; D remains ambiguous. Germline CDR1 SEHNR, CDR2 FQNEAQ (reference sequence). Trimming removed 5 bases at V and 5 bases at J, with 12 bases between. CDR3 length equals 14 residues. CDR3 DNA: TGTGCCAGCAGCCCCCGGATTTTTACCGGGGAGCTGTTTTTT. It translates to CASSPRIFTGELFF.

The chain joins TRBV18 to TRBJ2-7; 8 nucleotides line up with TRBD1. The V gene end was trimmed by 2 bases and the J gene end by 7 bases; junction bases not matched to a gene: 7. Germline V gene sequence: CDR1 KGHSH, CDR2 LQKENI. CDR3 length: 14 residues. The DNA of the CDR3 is TGTGCCAGCTCACCATTTCAGGGGGCTGATGAGCAGTACTTC. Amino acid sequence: CASSPFQGADEQYF.

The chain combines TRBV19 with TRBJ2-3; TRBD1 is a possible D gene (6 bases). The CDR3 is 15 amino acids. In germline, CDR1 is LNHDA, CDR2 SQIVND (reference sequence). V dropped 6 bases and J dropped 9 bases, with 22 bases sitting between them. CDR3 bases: TGTGCCAGTAGCCCCACCGGGACACGGATCGTAACGCAGTATTTT. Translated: CASSPTGTRIVTQYF.

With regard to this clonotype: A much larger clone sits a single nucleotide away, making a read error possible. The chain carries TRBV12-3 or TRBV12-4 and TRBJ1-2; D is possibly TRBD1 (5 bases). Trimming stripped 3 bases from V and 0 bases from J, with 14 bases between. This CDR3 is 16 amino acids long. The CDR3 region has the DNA TGTGCCAGCAGTTTCTCCCGGGGGATTGCTAACTATGGCTACACCTTC. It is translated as CASSFSRGIANYGYTF.

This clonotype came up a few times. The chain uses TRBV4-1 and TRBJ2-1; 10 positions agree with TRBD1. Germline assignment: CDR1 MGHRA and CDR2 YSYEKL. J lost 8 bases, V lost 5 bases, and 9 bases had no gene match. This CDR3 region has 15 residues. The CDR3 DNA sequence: TGCGCCAGCAGCGGGCGCGACAGGGGGCCGGATGAGCAGTTCTTC. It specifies CASSGRDRGPDEQFF.

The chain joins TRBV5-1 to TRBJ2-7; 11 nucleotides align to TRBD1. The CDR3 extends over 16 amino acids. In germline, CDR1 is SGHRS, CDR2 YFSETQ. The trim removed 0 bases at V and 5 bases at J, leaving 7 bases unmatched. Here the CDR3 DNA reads TGCGCCAGCAGCTTGGGGACAGGGGGCGCCGGTCACGAGCAGTACTTC. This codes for CASSLGTGGAGHEQYF.

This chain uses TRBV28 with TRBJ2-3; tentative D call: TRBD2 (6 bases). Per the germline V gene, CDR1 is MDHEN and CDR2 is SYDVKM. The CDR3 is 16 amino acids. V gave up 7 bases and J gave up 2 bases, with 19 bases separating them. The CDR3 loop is CASTDSWGDLTDTQYF. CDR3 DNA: TGTGCCAGCACCGACAGTTGGGGGGACCTCACAGATACGCAGTATTTT.

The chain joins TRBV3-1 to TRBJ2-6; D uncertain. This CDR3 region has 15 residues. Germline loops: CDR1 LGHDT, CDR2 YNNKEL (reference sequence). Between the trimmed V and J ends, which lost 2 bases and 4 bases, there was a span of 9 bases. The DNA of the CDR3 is TGTGCCAGCAGCCAATCACCGGCCGGGGCCAACGTCCTGACTTTC. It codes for CASSQSPAGANVLTF.

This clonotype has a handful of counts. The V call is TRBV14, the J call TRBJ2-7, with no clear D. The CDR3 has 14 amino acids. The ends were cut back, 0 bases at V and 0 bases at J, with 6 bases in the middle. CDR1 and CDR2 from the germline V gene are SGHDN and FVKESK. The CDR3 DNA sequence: TGTGCCAGCAGCCAAGATCTGCGCTCCTACGAGCAGTACTTC. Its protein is CASSQDLRSYEQYF. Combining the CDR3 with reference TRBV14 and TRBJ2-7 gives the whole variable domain EAGVTQFPSHSVIEKGQTVTLRCDPISGHDNLYWYRRVMGKEIKFLLHFVKESKQDESGMPNNRFLAERTGGTYSTLKVQPAELEDSGVYFCASSQDLRSYEQYFGPGTRLTVT.

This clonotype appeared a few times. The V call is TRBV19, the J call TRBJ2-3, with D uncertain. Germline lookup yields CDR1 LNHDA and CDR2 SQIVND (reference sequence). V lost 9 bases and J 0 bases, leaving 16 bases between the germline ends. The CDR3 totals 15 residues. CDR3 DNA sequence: TGTGCCAGCTCCCCTTACCCGGACAGCACAGATACGCAGTATTTT. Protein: CASSPYPDSTDTQYF.

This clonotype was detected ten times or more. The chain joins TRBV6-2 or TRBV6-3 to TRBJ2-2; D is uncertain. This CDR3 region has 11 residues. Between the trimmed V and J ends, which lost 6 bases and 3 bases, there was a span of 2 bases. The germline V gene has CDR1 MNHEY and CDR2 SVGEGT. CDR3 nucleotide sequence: TGTGCCAGCAGCCACACCGGGGAGCTGTTTTTT. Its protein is CASSHTGELFF.

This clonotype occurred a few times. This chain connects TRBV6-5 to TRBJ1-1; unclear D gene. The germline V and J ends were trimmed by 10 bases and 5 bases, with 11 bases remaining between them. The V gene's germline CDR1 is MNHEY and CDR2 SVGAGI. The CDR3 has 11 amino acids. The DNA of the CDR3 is TGTGCCACCTCCCGAAGGACTGAAGCTTTCTTT. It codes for CATSRRTEAFF.

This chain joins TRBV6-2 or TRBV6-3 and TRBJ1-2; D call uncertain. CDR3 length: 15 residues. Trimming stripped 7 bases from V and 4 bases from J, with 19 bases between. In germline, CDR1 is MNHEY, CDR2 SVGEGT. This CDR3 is CASKLTSHTLYGYTF. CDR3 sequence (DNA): TGTGCCAGCAAATTGACTTCGCACACCCTCTATGGCTACACCTTC.

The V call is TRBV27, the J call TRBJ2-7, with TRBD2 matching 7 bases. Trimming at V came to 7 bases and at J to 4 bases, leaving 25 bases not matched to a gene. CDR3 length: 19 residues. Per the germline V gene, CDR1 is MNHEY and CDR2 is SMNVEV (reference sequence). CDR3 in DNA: TGTGCCAGCACACGATCTCTCCTCCAGCGGGAAACGCCCTCTTACGAGCAGTACGTC. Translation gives CASTRSLLQRETPSYEQYV.

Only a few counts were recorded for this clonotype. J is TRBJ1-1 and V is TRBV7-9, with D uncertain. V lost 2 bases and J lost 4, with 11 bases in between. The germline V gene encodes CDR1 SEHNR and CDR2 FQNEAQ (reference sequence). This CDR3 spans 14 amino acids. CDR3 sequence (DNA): TGTGCCAGCAGCTTAAGAGGGTACGGCACTGAAGCTTTCTTT. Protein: CASSLRGYGTEAFF.

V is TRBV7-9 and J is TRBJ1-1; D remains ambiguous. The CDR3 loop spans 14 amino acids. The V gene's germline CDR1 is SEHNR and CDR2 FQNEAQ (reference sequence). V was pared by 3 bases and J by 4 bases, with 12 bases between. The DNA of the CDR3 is TGTGCCAGCAGCTTTACTGGGGAGAGCACTGAAGCTTTCTTT. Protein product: CASSFTGESTEAFF.

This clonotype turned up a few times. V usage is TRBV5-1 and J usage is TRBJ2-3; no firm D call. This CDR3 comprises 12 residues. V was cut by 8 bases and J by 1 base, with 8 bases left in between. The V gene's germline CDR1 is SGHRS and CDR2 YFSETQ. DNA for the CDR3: TGCGCCAGTACTTCAGGCACAGATACGCAGTATTTT. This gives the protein CASTSGTDTQYF.

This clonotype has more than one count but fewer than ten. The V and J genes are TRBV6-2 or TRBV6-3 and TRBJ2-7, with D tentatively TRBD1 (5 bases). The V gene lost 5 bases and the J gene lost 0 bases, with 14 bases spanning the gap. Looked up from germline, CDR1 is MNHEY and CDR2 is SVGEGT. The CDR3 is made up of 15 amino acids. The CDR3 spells CASSRNRFVSYEQYF. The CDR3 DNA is TGTGCCAGCAGTCGGAACAGGTTTGTCTCCTACGAGCAGTACTTC.

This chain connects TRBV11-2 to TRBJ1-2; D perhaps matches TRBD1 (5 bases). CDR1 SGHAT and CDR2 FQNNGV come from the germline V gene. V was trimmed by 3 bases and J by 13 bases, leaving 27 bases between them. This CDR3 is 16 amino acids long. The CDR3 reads CASSFPLGTPLWLFTF. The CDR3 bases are TGTGCCAGCAGCTTCCCCCTTGGGACTCCTCTATGGCTATTCACCTTC.

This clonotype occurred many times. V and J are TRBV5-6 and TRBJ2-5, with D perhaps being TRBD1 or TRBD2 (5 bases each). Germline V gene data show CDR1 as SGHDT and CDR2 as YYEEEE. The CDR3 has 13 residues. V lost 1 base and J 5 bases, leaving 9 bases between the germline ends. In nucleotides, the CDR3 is TGTGCCAGCAGCTTGTCTGGGACGGAGACCCAGTACTTC. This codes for CASSLSGTETQYF.

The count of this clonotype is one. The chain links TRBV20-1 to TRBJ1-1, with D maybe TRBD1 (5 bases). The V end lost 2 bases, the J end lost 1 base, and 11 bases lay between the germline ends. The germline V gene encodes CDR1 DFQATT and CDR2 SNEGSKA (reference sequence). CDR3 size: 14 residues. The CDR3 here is CSARKGPENTEAFF. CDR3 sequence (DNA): TGCAGTGCTAGAAAGGGACCGGAGAACACTGAAGCTTTCTTT.

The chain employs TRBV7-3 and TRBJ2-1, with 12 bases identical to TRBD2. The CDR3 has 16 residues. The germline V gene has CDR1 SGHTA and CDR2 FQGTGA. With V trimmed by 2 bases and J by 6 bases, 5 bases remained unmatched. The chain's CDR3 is CASSLLLAGGPNEQFF. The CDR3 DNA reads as TGTGCCAGCAGCTTACTCCTAGCGGGGGGGCCCAATGAGCAGTTCTTC. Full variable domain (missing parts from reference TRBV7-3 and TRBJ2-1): GAGVSQTPSNKVTEKGKYVELRCDPISGHTALYWYRQSLGQGPEFLIYFQGTGAADDSGLPNDRFFAVRPEGSVSTLKIQRTERGDSAVYLCASSLLLAGGPNEQFFGPGTRLTVL.